A single sample gave rise to the 3 T cell receptor beta chains below, sequenced in a study of regulatory T cells in long-lasting Graves disease. Time point noted: newly diagnosed GD, antithyroid drugs for less than 3 months. Scientists built the TCR library using RNA that was extracted from PBMCs. TCR beta libraries were built with iRepertoire HTBI primers and Arm-PCR of CDR3 regions. TCRdb used MiXCR to reprocess the multiplex PCR reads, holding one entry per CDR3 protein. The sample lists about 370,000 distinct CDR3 sequences, about 14% occurring once. The source material was peripheral blood mononuclear cells (PBMCs), sampled at new diagnosis, from a patient treated with antithyroid drugs. These receptors were obtained from a female donor with Graves disease.

This clonotype was recorded many times. This chain joins TRBV6-5 and TRBJ2-1; 12 bases match TRBD2. CDR1 is MNHEY and CDR2 is SVGAGI in the germline V gene. The J segment lost 8 bases and the V segment lost 0 bases, leaving 8 bases of the junction unmatched. CDR3 length: 17 residues. CDR3: CASSYSVTSGSTDEQFF. The CDR3 DNA reads TGTGCCAGCAGTTACTCCGTGACTAGCGGGAGTACCGATGAGCAGTTCTTC.

In this sample, this clonotype turned up many times. The chain uses TRBV12-5 and TRBJ1-1; D uncertain. Germline loops: CDR1 LGHNT, CDR2 FRNRAP. The length of the CDR3 is 14 residues. V was clipped by 1 base and J by 0 bases, with 6 bases between them. The CDR3 spells CASGLDSMNTEAFF. DNA of the CDR3: TGTGCTAGTGGTTTGGACAGCATGAACACTGAAGCTTTCTTT.

This clonotype occurred many times. The CDR3 reads CASSRHGLAGGPNEQFF. CDR3 bases: TGTGCCAGCAGTCGGCACGGACTAGCGGGAGGGCCAAATGAGCAGTTCTTC. The chain uses TRBV6-2 or TRBV6-3 and TRBJ2-1, with 15 positions matching TRBD2. CDR3 length equals 17 residues. Per the germline V gene, CDR1 is MNHEY and CDR2 is SVGEGT. V was pared by 5 bases and J by 7 bases, with 9 bases of the junction left unmatched.